Below, 8 T cell receptor beta chains from the same sample are listed, as sequenced in a study of PD-L1 blockade in urothelial cancer. Here immunoSEQ multiplex PCR was the method, and the copy in TCRdb shows in-frame clones only, minus some. The sample consists of tens of thousands of clones, approximately 86% of them appearing once. Sample time point: peripheral blood 6 weeks after treatment start. The sequences come from PBMCs, collected around atezolizumab (anti-PD-L1) treatment. Source of these receptors: a man in his sixties with urothelial cancer.

The chain recombines TRBV19 with TRBJ2-1, with a possible D match to TRBD2 (6 bases). The germline V gene has CDR1 LNHDA and CDR2 SQIVND (reference sequence). Trimming removed 7 bases at V and 4 bases at J, with 20 bases between. CDR3 length equals 16 residues. The CDR3 sequence is CASKPGAKRGYNEQFF. CDR3 nucleotide sequence: TGTGCCAGTAAACCGGGAGCTAAGCGAGGGTACAATGAGCAGTTCTTC.

This sequence joins TRBV27 and TRBJ2-1; D is perhaps TRBD1 (5 bases). V was pared by 9 bases and J by 1 base, with 16 bases between. The length of the CDR3 is 15 residues. Germline V gives CDR1 MNHEY, CDR2 SMNVEV (reference sequence). CDR3 amino acids: CASSLTVGSYNEQFF. CDR3 DNA sequence: TGTGCCAGTTCTTTGACAGTTGGATCCTACAATGAGCAGTTCTTC.

This clone was found once. V usage is TRBV5-3 and J usage is TRBJ1-1; TRBD1 is a possible D gene (6 bases). TRBV5-3 carries the ORF label, with uncertain function. V lost 3 bases and J 3 bases, leaving 9 bases between the germline ends. The CDR3 is 13 residues long. In DNA, the CDR3 is TGTGCCAGAAGCTGGACAGAGGACACTGAAGCTTTCTTT. This sequence encodes CARSWTEDTEAFF.

This chain uses TRBV19 with TRBJ1-1; maybe TRBD1 (6 bases). The CDR3 spans 14 residues. Trimming took 4 bases from V and 4 from J, leaving 13 bases between them. Germline V lookup: CDR1 LNHDA, CDR2 SQIVND (reference sequence). The CDR3 is CASSNRVWGTEAFF. CDR3 bases: TGTGCCAGTAGTAACAGGGTATGGGGCACTGAAGCTTTCTTT.

This chain uses TRBV4-1 with TRBJ2-5; 7 positions agree with TRBD1. The CDR3 covers 16 residues. Germline trimming cut 4 bases from V and 2 bases from J; bases unmatched to any gene: 10. The germline gives CDR1 MGHRA, CDR2 YSYEKL. The CDR3 reads CASSPQLPGQQETQYF. The CDR3 DNA is TGCGCCAGCAGCCCTCAACTACCGGGACAGCAAGAGACCCAGTACTTC.

V usage is TRBV2 and J usage is TRBJ2-1; D not certain. There are 14 residues in the CDR3. V was trimmed by 8 bases and J by 8 bases, leaving 19 bases between them. The germline V gene encodes CDR1 SNHLY and CDR2 FYNNEI. CDR3 coding DNA: TGTGCCAGCTTACTCCTGTCGTTGGTAGATGAGCAGTTCTTC. It codes for CASLLLSLVDEQFF.

The chain is built from TRBV29-1 and TRBJ2-3; a weak D match, TRBD1 (6 bases). CDR3 size: 12 residues. Trimming took off 5 bases at V and 1 base at J, with 7 bases between the two ends. The germline V gene encodes CDR1 SQVTM and CDR2 ANQGSEA. The CDR3 DNA sequence: TGCAGCGTTTCAGGGGGCACAGATACGCAGTATTTT. It yields the protein CSVSGGTDTQYF.

The chain has TRBV5-1 and TRBJ2-1, with D perhaps matching TRBD1 (6 bases). V shed 6 bases and J shed 5 bases, with 15 bases lying between them. The CDR3 is made up of 14 amino acids. Germline assignment: CDR1 SGHRS and CDR2 YFSETQ. The CDR3, as DNA: TGCGCCAGCAAAATACAGGGTTCTGACAATGAGCAGTTCTTC. Protein sequence: CASKIQGSDNEQFF.